Below, one TCR beta chain is given with its context. The target antigen is unknown. Compared with germline, one end of the junction differs, possibly owing to a read error. Profiling relied on immunoSEQ multiplex PCR, and the TCRdb table lists in-frame clones only, not all of them. The table includes approximately 9,000 clones, around nine tenths detected once. The entry originates in a study of chemoradiotherapy in HPV16-positive cancers. Findings and limits, study-wide: Candidate HPV-specific clones and E7-related TCR motifs grew in tumor during treatment. Functional assays defining HPV-specific T cells used only a couple of HPV16-positive patients. Better recurrence-free survival went with HPV-responsive T-cell expansion in HPV16-positive patients.

Repeated repertoire sampling spanned the course of chemoradiotherapy. CDR1 and CDR2 (germline): SSHAT, FNYEAQ (reference sequence). This CDR3 is built from 13 residues. This TCR was sampled from a human donor with HPV-associated anogenital cancer. The sample consisted of blood, taken from a patient who underwent chemoradiotherapy. This chain connects TRBV7-7 to TRBJ2-3, with no clear D. DNA for the CDR3: TGTGCTAGCAGCTTAGATGGGGTGGATACGCAGTATTTT. This translates into CASSLDGVDTQYF.